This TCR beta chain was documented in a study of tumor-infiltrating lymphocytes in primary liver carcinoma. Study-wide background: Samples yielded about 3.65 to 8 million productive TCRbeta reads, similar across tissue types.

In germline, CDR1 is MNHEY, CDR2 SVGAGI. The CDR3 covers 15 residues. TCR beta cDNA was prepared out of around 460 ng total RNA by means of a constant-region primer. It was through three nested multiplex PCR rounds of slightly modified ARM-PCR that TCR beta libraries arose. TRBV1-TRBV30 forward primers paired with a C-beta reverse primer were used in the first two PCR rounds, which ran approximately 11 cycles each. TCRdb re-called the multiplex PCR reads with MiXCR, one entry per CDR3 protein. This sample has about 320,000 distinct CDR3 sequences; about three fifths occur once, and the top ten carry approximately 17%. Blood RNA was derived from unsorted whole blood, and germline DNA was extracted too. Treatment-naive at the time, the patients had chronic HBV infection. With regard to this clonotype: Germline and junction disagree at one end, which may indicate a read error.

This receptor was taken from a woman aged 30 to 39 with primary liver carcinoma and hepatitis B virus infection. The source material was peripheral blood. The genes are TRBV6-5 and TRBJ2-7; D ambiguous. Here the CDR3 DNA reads TGTGCCTGCAGTTACTACGCGGACCCCTTCTACGAGCAGTACTTC. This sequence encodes CACSYYADPFYEQYF.